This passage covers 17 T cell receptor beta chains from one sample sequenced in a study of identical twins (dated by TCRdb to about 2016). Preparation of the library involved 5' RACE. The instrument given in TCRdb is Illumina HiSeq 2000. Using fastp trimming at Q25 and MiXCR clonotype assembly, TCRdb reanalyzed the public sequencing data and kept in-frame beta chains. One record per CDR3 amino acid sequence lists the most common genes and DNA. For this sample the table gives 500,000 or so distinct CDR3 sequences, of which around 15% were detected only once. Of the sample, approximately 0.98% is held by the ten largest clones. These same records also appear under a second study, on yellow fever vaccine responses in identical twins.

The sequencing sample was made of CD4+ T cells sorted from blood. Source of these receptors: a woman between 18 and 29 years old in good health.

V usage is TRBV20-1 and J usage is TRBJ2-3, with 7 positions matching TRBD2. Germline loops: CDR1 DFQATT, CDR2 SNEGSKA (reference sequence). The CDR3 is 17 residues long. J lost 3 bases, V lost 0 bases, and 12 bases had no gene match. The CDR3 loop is CSARDKWWEGPTDTQYF. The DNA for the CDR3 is TGCAGTGCTAGAGATAAATGGTGGGAGGGCCCTACAGATACGCAGTATTTT.

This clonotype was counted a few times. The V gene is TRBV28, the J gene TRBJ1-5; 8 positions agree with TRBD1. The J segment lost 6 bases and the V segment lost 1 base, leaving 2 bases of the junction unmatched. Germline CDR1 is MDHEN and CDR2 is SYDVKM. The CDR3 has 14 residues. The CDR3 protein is CASSLSRGLQPQHF. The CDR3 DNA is TGTGCCAGCAGTTTATCCAGGGGGCTTCAGCCCCAGCATTTT. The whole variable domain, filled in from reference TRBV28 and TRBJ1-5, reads DVKVTQSSRYLVKRTGEKVFLECVQDMDHENMFWYRQDPGLGLRLIYFSYDVKMKEKGDIPEGYSVSREKKERFSLILESASTNQTSMYLCASSLSRGLQPQHFGDGTRLSIL.

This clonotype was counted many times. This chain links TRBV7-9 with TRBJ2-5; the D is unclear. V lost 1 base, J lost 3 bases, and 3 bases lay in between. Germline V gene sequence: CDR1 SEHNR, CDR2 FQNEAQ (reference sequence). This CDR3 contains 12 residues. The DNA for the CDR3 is TGTGCCAGCAGCTTAGTTGAAGAGACCCAGTACTTC. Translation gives CASSLVEETQYF. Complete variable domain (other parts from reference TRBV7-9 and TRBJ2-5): DTGVSQNPRHKITKRGQNVTFRCDPISEHNRLYWYRQTLGQGPEFLTYFQNEAQLEKSRLLSDRFSAERPKGSFSTLEIQRTEQGDSAMYLCASSLVEETQYFGPGTRLLVL.

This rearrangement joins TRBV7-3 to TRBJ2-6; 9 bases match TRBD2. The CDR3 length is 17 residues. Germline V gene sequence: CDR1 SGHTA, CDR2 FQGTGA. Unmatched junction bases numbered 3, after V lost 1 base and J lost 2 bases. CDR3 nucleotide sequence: TGTGCCAGCAGCTTAAGTCTAGCGGGGCCTGGGGCCAACGTCCTGACTTTC. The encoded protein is CASSLSLAGPGANVLTF.

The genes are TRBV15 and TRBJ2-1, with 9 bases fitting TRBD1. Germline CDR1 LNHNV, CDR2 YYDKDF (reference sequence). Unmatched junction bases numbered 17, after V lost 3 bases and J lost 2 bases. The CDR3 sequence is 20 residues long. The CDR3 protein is CATSSVGTGKLMGTYNEQFF. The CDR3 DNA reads TGTGCCACCAGCAGTGTCGGGACAGGGAAATTAATGGGCACCTACAATGAGCAGTTCTTC.

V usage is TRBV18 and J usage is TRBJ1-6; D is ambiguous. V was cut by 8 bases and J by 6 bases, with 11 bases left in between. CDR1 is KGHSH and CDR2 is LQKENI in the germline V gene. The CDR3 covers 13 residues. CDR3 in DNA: TGTGCCAGCCATAGTGGCAGTAATTCACCCCTCCACTTT. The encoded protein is CASHSGSNSPLHF.

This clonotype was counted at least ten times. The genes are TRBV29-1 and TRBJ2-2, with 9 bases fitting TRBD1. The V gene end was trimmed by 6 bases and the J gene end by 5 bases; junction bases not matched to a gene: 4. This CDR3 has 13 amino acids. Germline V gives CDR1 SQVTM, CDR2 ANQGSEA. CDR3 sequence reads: CSVTTGGTGELFF. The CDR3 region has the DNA TGCAGCGTGACGACAGGGGGTACCGGGGAGCTGTTTTTT.

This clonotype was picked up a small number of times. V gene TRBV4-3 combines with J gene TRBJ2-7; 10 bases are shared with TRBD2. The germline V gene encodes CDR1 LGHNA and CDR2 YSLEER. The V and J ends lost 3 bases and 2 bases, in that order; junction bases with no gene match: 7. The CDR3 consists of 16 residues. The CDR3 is CASSQGTSGTTYEQYF. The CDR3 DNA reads TGCGCCAGCAGCCAGGGAACTAGCGGGACTACCTACGAGCAGTACTTC.

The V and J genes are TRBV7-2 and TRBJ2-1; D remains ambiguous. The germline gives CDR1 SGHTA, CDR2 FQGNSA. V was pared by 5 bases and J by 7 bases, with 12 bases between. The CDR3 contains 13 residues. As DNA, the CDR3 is TGTGCCAGCAGCACCCAGGCATTTAATGAGCAGTTCTTC. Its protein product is CASSTQAFNEQFF.

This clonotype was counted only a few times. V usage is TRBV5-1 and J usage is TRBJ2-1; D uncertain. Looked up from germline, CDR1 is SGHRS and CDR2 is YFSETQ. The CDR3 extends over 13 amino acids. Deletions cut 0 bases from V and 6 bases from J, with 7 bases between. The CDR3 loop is CASSLEWGNEQFF. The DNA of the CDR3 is TGCGCCAGCAGCTTGGAATGGGGCAATGAGCAGTTCTTC.

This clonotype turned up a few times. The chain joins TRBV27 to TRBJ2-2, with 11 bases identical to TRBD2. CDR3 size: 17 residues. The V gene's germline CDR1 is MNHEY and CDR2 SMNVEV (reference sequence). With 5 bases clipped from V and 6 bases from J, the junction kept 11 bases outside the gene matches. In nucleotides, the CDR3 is TGTGCCAGCAGTGCCCGACTAGCGGGATATTCTTCCGGGGAGCTGTTTTTT. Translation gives CASSARLAGYSSGELFF.

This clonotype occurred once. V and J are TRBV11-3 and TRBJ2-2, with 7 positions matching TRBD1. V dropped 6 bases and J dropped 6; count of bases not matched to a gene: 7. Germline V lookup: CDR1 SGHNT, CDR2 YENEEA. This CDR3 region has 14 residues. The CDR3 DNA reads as TGTGCCAGCAGGGAAGATACAGGGGCCGGGGAGCTGTTTTTT. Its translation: CASREDTGAGELFF.

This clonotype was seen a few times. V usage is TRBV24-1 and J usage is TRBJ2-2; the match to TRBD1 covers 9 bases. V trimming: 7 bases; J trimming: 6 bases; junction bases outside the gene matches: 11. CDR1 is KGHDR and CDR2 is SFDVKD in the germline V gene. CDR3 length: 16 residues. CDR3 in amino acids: CATRGAGTGKAGELFF. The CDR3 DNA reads TGTGCCACCAGAGGTGCTGGGACAGGGAAAGCCGGGGAGCTGTTTTTT.

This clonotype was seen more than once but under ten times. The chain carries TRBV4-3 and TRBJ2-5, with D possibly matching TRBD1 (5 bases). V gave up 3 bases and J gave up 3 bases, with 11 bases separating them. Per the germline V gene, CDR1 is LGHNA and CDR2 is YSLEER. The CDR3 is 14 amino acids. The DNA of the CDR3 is TGCGCCAGCAGCCATTTAGGGGTTGAAGAGACCCAGTACTTC. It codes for CASSHLGVEETQYF.

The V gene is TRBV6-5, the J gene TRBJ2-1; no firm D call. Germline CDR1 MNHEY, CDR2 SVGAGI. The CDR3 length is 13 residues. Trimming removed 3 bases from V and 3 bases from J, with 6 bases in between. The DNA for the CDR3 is TGTGCCAGCAGTTATGACGGCTACAATGAGCAGTTCTTC. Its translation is CASSYDGYNEQFF.

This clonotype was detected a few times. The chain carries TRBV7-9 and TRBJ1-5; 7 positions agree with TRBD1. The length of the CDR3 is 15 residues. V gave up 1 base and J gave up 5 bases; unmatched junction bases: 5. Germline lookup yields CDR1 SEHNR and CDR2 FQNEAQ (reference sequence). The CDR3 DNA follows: TGTGCCAGCAGCTTAGGGGGGACAGAAGATCAGCCCCAGCATTTT. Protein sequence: CASSLGGTEDQPQHF.

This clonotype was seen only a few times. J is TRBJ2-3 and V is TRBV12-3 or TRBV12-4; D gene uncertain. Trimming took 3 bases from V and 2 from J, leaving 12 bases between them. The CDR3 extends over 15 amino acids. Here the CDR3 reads CASSFGRSNTDTQYF. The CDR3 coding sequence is TGTGCCAGCAGTTTTGGACGGTCTAACACAGATACGCAGTATTTT.